What follows are 17 T cell receptor beta chains derived from one specimen sequenced in a study of T cell responses to AZD1222 COVID-19 vaccine. The data were produced by immunoSEQ multiplex PCR, yet TCRdb's version contains in-frame clones alone and is incomplete. This sample yields some 150,000 clones, of which about nine tenths are seen a single time; 8% to 10% belongs to the top ten. The input for sequencing was peripheral blood, taken 28 days after the second AZD1222 dose. These receptors were taken from an adult who received the AZD1222 COVID-19 vaccine.

V is TRBV4-3 and J is TRBJ1-4; no firm D call. Deletions cut 1 base from V and 5 bases from J, with 11 bases between. CDR1 and CDR2 from the germline V gene are LGHNA and YSLEER. The CDR3 covers 15 residues. CDR3 residues: CASSQGHLTNEKLFF. For the CDR3, the DNA is TGCGCCAGCAGCCAAGGACACCTAACGAATGAAAAACTGTTTTTT.

The chain combines TRBV7-6 with TRBJ2-5; D not certain. V was cut by 5 bases and J by 1 base, with 14 bases left in between. Germline values: CDR1 SGHVS, CDR2 FNYEAQ. This CDR3 is built from 15 residues. The chain's CDR3 is CASSLNPGPQETQYF. DNA of the CDR3: TGTGCCAGCAGCCTCAACCCAGGACCCCAAGAGACCCAGTACTTC.

This chain uses TRBV5-6 with TRBJ1-1; tentative D call: TRBD1 (6 bases). The V end was cut by 1 base, the J end by 1 base, with 11 bases between. CDR1 is SGHDT and CDR2 is YYEEEE in the germline V gene. CDR3 length: 15 amino acids. In DNA form, the CDR3 reads TGTGCCAGCAGCTTGAGGGGGGTAGCGAACACTGAAGCTTTCTTT. This translates into CASSLRGVANTEAFF. Complete variable domain (other parts from reference TRBV5-6 and TRBJ1-1): DAGVTQSPTHLIKTRGQQVTLRCSPKSGHDTVSWYQQALGQGPQFIFQYYEEEERQRGNFPDRFSGHQFPNYSSELNVNALLLGDSALYLCASSLRGVANTEAFFGQGTRLTVV.

With regard to this clone: An end of the junction differs from the germline gene, which may be a read error. The genes are TRBV7-7 and TRBJ2-5; D may match TRBD1 or TRBD2 (6 bases each). Germline CDR1 and CDR2: SSHAT and FNYEAQ (reference sequence). The CDR3 totals 14 residues. CDR3 loop: CASSLRGESETQYF. The CDR3 region has the DNA TGTGCTAGCAGCTTAAGGGGGGAGAGTGAGACCCAGTACTTC.

About this clone: Other nucleotide sequences from this sample produce the same CDR3. The chain combines TRBV28 with TRBJ1-6; D possibly corresponds to TRBD1 (6 bases). Germline assignment: CDR1 MDHEN and CDR2 SYDVKM. The CDR3 runs 15 residues. V was pared by 6 bases and J by 0 bases, with 9 bases between. This CDR3 is CASRTGSSYNSPLHF. The DNA of the CDR3 is TGTGCCAGCAGAACAGGGAGCTCCTATAATTCACCCCTCCACTTT.

For the CDR3, the DNA is TGCGCCAGCAGCACACACAGGGGGGAGCAGTTCTTC. This sequence encodes CASSTHRGEQFF. The chain uses TRBV10-2 and TRBJ2-1, with 8 bases aligning to TRBD1. The junction had 5 bases not matched to a gene; V was cut back by 6 bases and J by 10 bases. Germline CDR1 WSHSY, CDR2 SAAADI. This CDR3 spans 12 amino acids.

This clone was seen a single time. The V gene is TRBV7-3, the J gene TRBJ2-3; D is perhaps TRBD1 (6 bases). V was shortened by 6 bases and J by 6 bases, with 13 bases between the two germline ends. The CDR3 contains 13 residues. Germline CDR1 and CDR2: SGHTA and FQGTGA. As DNA, the CDR3 is TGTGCCAGCAGTTATTCAGGGGCGGATACGCAGTATTTT. It yields the protein CASSYSGADTQYF.

The rearrangement uses TRBV5-1 and TRBJ2-3; 10 bases are a match to TRBD2. V was pared by 4 bases and J by 3 bases, with 8 bases of the junction left unmatched. Germline values: CDR1 SGHRS, CDR2 YFSETQ. The CDR3 totals 16 residues. Written as DNA, the CDR3 is TGCGCCAGCAGCCTCTTGACTAGCGGGCTGACAGATACGCAGTATTTT. Its translation is CASSLLTSGLTDTQYF.

This clone occurred a few times. The V gene is TRBV14, the J gene TRBJ1-1; possible D gene TRBD1, 6 bases. This CDR3 region has 13 residues. V dropped 3 bases and J dropped 6 bases, with 11 bases sitting between them. The germline V gene has CDR1 SGHDN and CDR2 FVKESK. The CDR3 protein is CASSQLQGSEAFF. The CDR3 nucleotides are TGTGCCAGCAGCCAGCTACAGGGTTCTGAAGCTTTCTTT.

The chain carries TRBV19 and TRBJ1-4; 8 bases are shared with TRBD1. The CDR3 is made up of 15 amino acids. With 3 bases clipped from V and 6 bases from J, the junction kept 6 bases outside the gene matches. The germline V gene encodes CDR1 LNHDA and CDR2 SQIVND (reference sequence). The CDR3 region is CASSIRTGWDEKLFF. As DNA, the CDR3 is TGTGCCAGTAGTATTCGGACAGGGTGGGATGAAAAACTGTTTTTT.

The gene calls are TRBV4-2 and TRBJ1-6, with D possibly being TRBD1 (6 bases). Germline CDR1 is LGHNA and CDR2 is YNFKEQ. CDR3 length: 15 amino acids. V lost 0 bases, J lost 8 bases, and 11 bases lay in between. As DNA, the CDR3 is TGTGCCAGCAGCCAAGATAAGGGGGGAGATTCACCCCTCCACTTT. Its protein is CASSQDKGGDSPLHF.

The CDR3 region is CASSKVKELTPRSNQPQHF. DNA for the CDR3: TGTGCCAGCAGCAAAGTTAAAGAGTTGACGCCCCGGAGCAATCAGCCCCAGCATTTT. V is TRBV21-1 and J is TRBJ1-5. TRBV21-1 is classified as a pseudogene. The CDR3 is 19 residues long.

This clone was seen once. V and J are TRBV6-2 or TRBV6-3 and TRBJ2-5, with D unresolved. Trimming took 6 bases from V and 7 from J, leaving 15 bases between them. CDR1 and CDR2 (germline): MNHEY, SVGEGT. The CDR3 length is 13 residues. The CDR3 sequence is CASSFSIGGTQYF. CDR3 nucleotides: TGTGCCAGCAGCTTTTCAATAGGCGGGACCCAGTACTTC.

CDR3 protein: CASSPPPGTSNTGELFF. CDR3 nucleotides: TGTGCCAGCAGTCCACCTCCCGGGACATCGAACACCGGGGAGCTGTTTTTT. J is TRBJ2-2 and V is TRBV6-6, with a possible D match to TRBD1 (6 bases). The CDR3 length is 17 residues. V lost 5 bases to trimming and J lost 0 bases, with 16 bases between them. In germline, CDR1 is MNHNY, CDR2 SVGAGI (reference sequence).

The chain couples TRBV28 to TRBJ1-2, with 7 bases fitting TRBD1. The trim removed 3 bases at V and 4 bases at J, leaving 5 bases unmatched. The CDR3 is 14 amino acids. Germline V gives CDR1 MDHEN, CDR2 SYDVKM. The CDR3 loop reads CASSFQGGSYGYTF. The CDR3 DNA sequence: TGTGCCAGCAGTTTTCAGGGGGGGAGCTATGGCTACACCTTC.

V gene TRBV28 combines with J gene TRBJ2-3; D not certain. The V end lost 6 bases, the J end lost 2 bases, and 15 bases lay between the germline ends. CDR1 and CDR2 (germline): MDHEN, SYDVKM. This CDR3 region has 15 residues. The CDR3 here is CASSPRTAHTDTQYF. CDR3 sequence (DNA): TGTGCCAGCAGCCCCAGGACGGCCCACACAGATACGCAGTATTTT.

V gene TRBV6-5 combines with J gene TRBJ2-7; the D gene is possibly TRBD1 (7 bases). This CDR3 is 15 amino acids long. Trimming took 6 bases from V and 4 from J, leaving 19 bases between them. Germline V gene lookup returns CDR1 MNHEY and CDR2 SVGAGI. The CDR3 region is CASSQGGGKIYEQYF. CDR3 DNA: TGTGCCAGCAGCCAGGGGGGAGGTAAGATATACGAGCAGTACTTC.